Given below is one T cell receptor beta chain in context. This specimen comes from a study of blood T cell repertoires in COVID-19. Repertoires were generated with immunoSEQ multiplex PCR, while TCRdb's copy carries only in-frame clones and drops some. The sample has some 270,000 clones, approximately 90% seen once. CDR1 is KGHDR and CDR2 is SFDVKD in the germline V gene. CDR3 length: 17 residues. Deletions cut 1 base from V and 0 bases from J, with 11 bases between. The study assigned cohorts using participant-reported clinical history. The sequence was obtained from a woman aged 30 to 39 with acute COVID-19. The specimen was PBMCs or T cells enriched from blood (not recorded which). V and J are TRBV24-1 and TRBJ2-2, with D possibly matching TRBD2 (6 bases). The DNA of the CDR3 is TGTGCCACCAGTGATTTTGGTCCGGGAGCGAACACCGGGGAGCTGTTTTTT. Translated, it gives CATSDFGPGANTGELFF.